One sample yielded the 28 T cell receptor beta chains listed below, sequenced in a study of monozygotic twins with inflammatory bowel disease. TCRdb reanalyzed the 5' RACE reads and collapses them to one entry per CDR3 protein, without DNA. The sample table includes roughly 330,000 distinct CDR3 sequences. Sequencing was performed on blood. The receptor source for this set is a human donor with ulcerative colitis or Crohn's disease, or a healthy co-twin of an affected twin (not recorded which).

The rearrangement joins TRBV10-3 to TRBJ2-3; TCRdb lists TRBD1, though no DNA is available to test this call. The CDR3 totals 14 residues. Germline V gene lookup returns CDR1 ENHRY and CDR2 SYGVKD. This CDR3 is CAISDGGGTDTQYF.

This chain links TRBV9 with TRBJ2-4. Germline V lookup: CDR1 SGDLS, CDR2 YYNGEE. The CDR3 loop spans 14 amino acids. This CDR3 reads CASGSGDTKNIQYF.

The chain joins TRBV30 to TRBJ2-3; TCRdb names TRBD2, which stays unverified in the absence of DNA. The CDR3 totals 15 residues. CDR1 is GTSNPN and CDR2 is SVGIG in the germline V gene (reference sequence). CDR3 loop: CAWTGTSGITDTQYF. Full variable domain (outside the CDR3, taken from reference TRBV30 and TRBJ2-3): SQTIHQWPATLVQPVGSPLSLECTVEGTSNPNLYWYRQAAGRGLQLLFYSVGIGQISSEVPQNLSASRPQDRQFILSSKKLLLSDSGFYLCAWTGTSGITDTQYFGPGTRLTVL.

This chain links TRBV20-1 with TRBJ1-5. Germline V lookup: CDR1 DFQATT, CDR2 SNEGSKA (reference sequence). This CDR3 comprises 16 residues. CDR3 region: CSAVSLREGPNQPQHF.

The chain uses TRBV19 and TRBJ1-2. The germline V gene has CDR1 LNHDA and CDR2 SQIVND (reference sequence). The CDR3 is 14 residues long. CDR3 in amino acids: CASGPQGMIYGYTF.

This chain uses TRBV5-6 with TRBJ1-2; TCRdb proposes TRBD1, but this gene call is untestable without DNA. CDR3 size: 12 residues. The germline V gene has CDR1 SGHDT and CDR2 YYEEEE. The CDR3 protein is CASSPDRGGYTF.

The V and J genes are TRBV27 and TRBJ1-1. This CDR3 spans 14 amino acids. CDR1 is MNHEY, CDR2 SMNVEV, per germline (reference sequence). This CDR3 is CASSFGQANTEAFF.

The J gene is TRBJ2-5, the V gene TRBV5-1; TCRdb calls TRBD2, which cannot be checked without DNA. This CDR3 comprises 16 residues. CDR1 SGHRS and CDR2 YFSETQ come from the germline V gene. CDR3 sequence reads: CASSAGLAGGVETQYF.

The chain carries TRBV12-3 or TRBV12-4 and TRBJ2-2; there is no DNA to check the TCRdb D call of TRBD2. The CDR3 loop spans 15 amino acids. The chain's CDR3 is CASTTALVGTGELFF.

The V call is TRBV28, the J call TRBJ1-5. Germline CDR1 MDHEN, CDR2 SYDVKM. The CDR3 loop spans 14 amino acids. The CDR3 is CASTSRRTNQPQHF.

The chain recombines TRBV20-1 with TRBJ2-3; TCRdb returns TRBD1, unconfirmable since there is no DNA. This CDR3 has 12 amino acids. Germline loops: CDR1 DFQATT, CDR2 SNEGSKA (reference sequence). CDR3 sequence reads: CSADQGADTQYF.

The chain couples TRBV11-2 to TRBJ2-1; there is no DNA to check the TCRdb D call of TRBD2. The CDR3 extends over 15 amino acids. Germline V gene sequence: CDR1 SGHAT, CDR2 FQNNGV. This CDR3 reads CASSLGEGRYNEQFF.

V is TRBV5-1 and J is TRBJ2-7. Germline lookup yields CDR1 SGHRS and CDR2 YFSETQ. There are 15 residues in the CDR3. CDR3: CASSLARVGRNEQYF.

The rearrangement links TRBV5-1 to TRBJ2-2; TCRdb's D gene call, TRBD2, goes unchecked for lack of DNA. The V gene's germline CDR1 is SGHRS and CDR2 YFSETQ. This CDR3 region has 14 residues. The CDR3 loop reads CASSQSLGTGELFF.

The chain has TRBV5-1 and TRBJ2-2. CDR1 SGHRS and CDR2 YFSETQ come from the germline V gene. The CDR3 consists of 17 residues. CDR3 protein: CASSNVRTAENTGELFF.

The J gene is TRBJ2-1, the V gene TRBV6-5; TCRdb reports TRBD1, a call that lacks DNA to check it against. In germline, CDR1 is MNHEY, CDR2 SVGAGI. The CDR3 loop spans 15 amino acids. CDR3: CASSYSAGDYNEQFF.

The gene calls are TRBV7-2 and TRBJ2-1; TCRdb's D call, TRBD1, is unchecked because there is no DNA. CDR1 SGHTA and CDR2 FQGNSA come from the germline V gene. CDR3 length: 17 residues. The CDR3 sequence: CASSLVSGQRGYNEQFF.

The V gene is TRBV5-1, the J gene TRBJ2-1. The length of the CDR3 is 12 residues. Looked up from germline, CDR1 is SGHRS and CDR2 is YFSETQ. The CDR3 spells CASSLTQDEQFF.

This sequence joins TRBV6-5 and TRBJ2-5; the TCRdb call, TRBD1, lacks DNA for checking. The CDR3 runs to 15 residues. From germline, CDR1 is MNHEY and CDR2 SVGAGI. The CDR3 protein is CASSYSSTREETQYF.

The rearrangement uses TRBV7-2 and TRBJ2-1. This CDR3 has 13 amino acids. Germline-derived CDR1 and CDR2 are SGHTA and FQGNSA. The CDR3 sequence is CASSLAGDNEQFF.

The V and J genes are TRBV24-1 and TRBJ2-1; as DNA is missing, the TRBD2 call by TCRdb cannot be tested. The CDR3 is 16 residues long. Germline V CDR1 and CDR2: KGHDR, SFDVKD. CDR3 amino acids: CATSDSTSGSYNEQFF.

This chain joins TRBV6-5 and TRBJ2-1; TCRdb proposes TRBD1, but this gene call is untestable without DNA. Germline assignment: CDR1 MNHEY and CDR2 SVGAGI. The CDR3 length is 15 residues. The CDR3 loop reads CASSYSQGVYNEQFF.

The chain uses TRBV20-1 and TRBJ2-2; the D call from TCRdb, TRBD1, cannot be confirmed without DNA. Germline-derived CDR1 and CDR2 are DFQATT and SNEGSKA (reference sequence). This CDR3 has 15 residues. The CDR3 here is CSATGGGPWTGELFF.

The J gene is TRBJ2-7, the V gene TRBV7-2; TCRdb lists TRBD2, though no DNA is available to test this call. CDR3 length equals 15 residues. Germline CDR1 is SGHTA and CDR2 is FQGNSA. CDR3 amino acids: CASSHDGSGGYEQYF.

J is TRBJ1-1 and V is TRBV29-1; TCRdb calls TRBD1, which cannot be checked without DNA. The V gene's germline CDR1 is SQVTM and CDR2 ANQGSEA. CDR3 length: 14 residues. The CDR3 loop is CSVGGTVMNTEAFF.

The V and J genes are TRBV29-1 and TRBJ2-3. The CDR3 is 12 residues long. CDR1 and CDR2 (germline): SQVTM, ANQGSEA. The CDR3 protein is CSVRPSTDTQYF.

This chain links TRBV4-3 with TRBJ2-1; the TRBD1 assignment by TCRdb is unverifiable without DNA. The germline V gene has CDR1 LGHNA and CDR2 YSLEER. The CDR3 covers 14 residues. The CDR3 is CASSLSKGDNEQFF.

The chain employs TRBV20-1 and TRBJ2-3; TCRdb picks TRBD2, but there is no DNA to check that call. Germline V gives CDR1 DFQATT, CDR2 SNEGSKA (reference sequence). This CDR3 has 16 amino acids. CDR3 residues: CSASFGLAGGTDTQYF.